These 21 T cell receptor beta chains originate from one sample sequenced in a study of cytomegalovirus exposure and HLA in healthy donors. Use of 60 Vbeta and 13 Jbeta primers characterized the PCR. The method was immunoSEQ multiplex PCR; TCRdb's version includes in-frame clones alone and lacks a portion of them. The table lists about 110,000 clones, roughly 85% of them singletons. Material: PBMCs. The receptors shown here come from a woman aged 40 to 50 in good health and CMV-seronegative.

The chain recombines TRBV4-2 with TRBJ2-7, with a possible D match to TRBD2 (5 bases). V was clipped by 0 bases and J by 2 bases, with 5 bases between them. This CDR3 is built from 13 residues. CDR1 is LGHNA, CDR2 YNFKEQ, per germline. CDR3 loop: CASSQDGAYEQYF. The CDR3 coding sequence is TGTGCCAGCAGCCAAGACGGGGCCTACGAGCAGTACTTC.

V usage is TRBV5-6 and J usage is TRBJ1-2; 8 bases align to TRBD1. Germline V gene sequence: CDR1 SGHDT, CDR2 YYEEEE. CDR3 length: 15 residues. V dropped 4 bases and J dropped 8; count of bases not matched to a gene: 13. The CDR3 DNA follows: TGTGCCAGCAGCAGGACAGGGCAGTACGGCAGAGGCTACACCTTC. Protein: CASSRTGQYGRGYTF.

The V gene is TRBV10-3, the J gene TRBJ2-7; maybe TRBD2 (5 bases). V lost 3 bases and J 0 bases, leaving 15 bases between the germline ends. Germline CDR1 ENHRY, CDR2 SYGVKD. There are 16 residues in the CDR3. CDR3 nucleotide sequence: TGTGCCATCAGTGAAGGAGGTACGATTAGCTCCTACGAGCAGTACTTC. As protein: CAISEGGTISSYEQYF.

The chain couples TRBV7-9 to TRBJ2-1; 8 bases are shared with TRBD2. The trim removed 1 base at V and 4 bases at J, leaving 9 bases unmatched. Per the germline V gene, CDR1 is SEHNR and CDR2 is FQNEAQ (reference sequence). The CDR3 covers 17 residues. CDR3 coding DNA: TGTGCCAGCAGCTTAGTCCTTGACGGGAGGGAATACAATGAGCAGTTCTTC. This translates into CASSLVLDGREYNEQFF.

This clone was observed a single time. V is TRBV19 and J is TRBJ2-7; 10 positions match TRBD1. V shed 3 bases, J shed 5 bases, and the junction held 4 bases outside the gene matches. The CDR3 loop spans 14 amino acids. Germline V gives CDR1 LNHDA, CDR2 SQIVND (reference sequence). DNA of the CDR3: TGTGCCAGTAGTATCCGGGACAGGGGTGACGAGCAGTACTTC. This gives the protein CASSIRDRGDEQYF.

This clone was observed a handful of times. The DNA for the CDR3 is TGTGCCAGCTCACCGGGACGGGGAGGCACCGGGGAGCTGTTTTTT. Protein product: CASSPGRGGTGELFF. This chain joins TRBV18 and TRBJ2-2, with D possibly matching TRBD2 (6 bases). CDR1 KGHSH and CDR2 LQKENI come from the germline V gene. Trimming removed 3 bases at V and 4 bases at J, with 12 bases between. The CDR3 loop spans 15 amino acids.

This clone was picked up a small number of times. The chain recombines TRBV5-6 with TRBJ1-2; D unresolved. V lost 0 bases and J lost 5, with 11 bases in between. The CDR3 loop spans 14 amino acids. CDR1 and CDR2 (germline): SGHDT, YYEEEE. The CDR3 protein is CASSLGTKPYGYTF. The CDR3 DNA reads TGTGCCAGCAGCTTGGGTACCAAGCCTTATGGCTACACCTTC. The variable domain in full, with the rest retrieved from reference TRBV5-6 and TRBJ1-2, is DAGVTQSPTHLIKTRGQQVTLRCSPKSGHDTVSWYQQALGQGPQFIFQYYEEEERQRGNFPDRFSGHQFPNYSSELNVNALLLGDSALYLCASSLGTKPYGYTFGSGTRLTVV.

The genes are TRBV28 and TRBJ2-1; possibly TRBD1 for D (6 bases). V lost 5 bases and J 3 bases, leaving 8 bases between the germline ends. The CDR3 contains 13 residues. Looked up from germline, CDR1 is MDHEN and CDR2 is SYDVKM. CDR3 sequence reads: CASSPDSYNEQFF. In nucleotides, the CDR3 is TGTGCCAGCAGTCCGGACAGCTACAATGAGCAGTTCTTC.

The CDR3 bases are TGTGCCAGTAGTATAGTGGCCGGGAATCAGCCCCAGCATTTT. Translating gives CASSIVAGNQPQHF. V and J are TRBV19 and TRBJ1-5; D is ambiguous. Germline V gene data show CDR1 as LNHDA and CDR2 as SQIVND (reference sequence). V shed 1 base and J shed 4 bases, with 8 bases lying between them. This CDR3 contains 14 residues.

This chain links TRBV7-2 with TRBJ2-7, with D perhaps matching TRBD1 (5 bases). The ends were cut back, 4 bases at V and 6 bases at J, with 13 bases in the middle. This CDR3 has 13 residues. Germline CDR1 reads SGHTA; CDR2 reads FQGNSA. The CDR3 bases are TGTGCCAGCAGCTCGCCGACAGCCTCCGAGCAGTACTTC. Amino acid sequence: CASSSPTASEQYF.

The CDR3 DNA reads TGTGCCAGCAGCGGGTCGGTGAACACTGAAGCTTTCTTT. It encodes CASSGSVNTEAFF. This chain uses TRBV9 with TRBJ1-1; D is undetermined. CDR1 is SGDLS and CDR2 is YYNGEE in the germline V gene. The CDR3 has 13 amino acids. V lost 3 bases and J 0 bases, leaving 6 bases between the germline ends.

This chain connects TRBV7-2 to TRBJ2-5, with 7 bases lining up with TRBD2. The germline V gene encodes CDR1 SGHTA and CDR2 FQGNSA. The CDR3 contains 15 residues. V shed 5 bases, J shed 4 bases, and the junction held 10 bases outside the gene matches. The CDR3 coding sequence is TGTGCCAGCAGCCAACTAGCGACTCCTGGAGAGACCCAGTACTTC. This sequence encodes CASSQLATPGETQYF.

The J gene is TRBJ2-7, the V gene TRBV7-9; weak D call: TRBD2 (6 bases). Germline V gene data show CDR1 as SEHNR and CDR2 as FQNEAQ (reference sequence). The CDR3 has 12 amino acids. Trimming shortened V by 1 base and J by 6 bases, and 7 bases separated the two germline ends. The CDR3 reads CASSLGGGEQYF. The CDR3 DNA reads TGTGCCAGCAGCTTAGGGGGAGGCGAGCAGTACTTC.

J is TRBJ1-1 and V is TRBV15, with D perhaps TRBD1 (6 bases). Germline CDR1 and CDR2: LNHNV and YYDKDF (reference sequence). The length of the CDR3 is 15 residues. Trimming shortened V by 3 bases and J by 2 bases, and 13 bases separated the two germline ends. CDR3 amino acids: CATSSPTRGNTEAFF. For the CDR3, the DNA is TGTGCCACCAGCAGTCCCACCAGGGGTAACACTGAAGCTTTCTTT.

In this sample, this clone turned up a few times. V is TRBV27 and J is TRBJ2-3; 11 bases are shared with TRBD2. Germline assignment: CDR1 MNHEY and CDR2 SMNVEV (reference sequence). The CDR3 is 15 amino acids. The V gene end was trimmed by 2 bases and the J gene end by 5 bases; junction bases not matched to a gene: 3. CDR3 loop: CASSLLAGGLDTQYF. DNA for the CDR3: TGTGCCAGCAGTTTACTAGCGGGAGGCCTAGATACGCAGTATTTT.

The V gene is TRBV4-1, the J gene TRBJ1-1; 10 bases agree with TRBD1. Germline lookup yields CDR1 MGHRA and CDR2 YSYEKL. V lost 4 bases and J lost 2; bases outside the gene matches: 7. The CDR3 extends over 16 amino acids. The CDR3 spells CASSREGQGTNTEAFF. CDR3 coding DNA: TGCGCCAGCAGCCGAGAGGGACAGGGGACTAACACTGAAGCTTTCTTT.

A note on this clone: Germline is not matched at one junction end, which may reflect a read error. The genes are TRBV7-9 and TRBJ2-3; 8 bases line up with TRBD1. The CDR3 length is 16 residues. Looked up from germline, CDR1 is SEHNR and CDR2 is FQNEAQ (reference sequence). In nucleotides, the CDR3 is TGTTCCAGCAGCCCTGAGTCGGACAGGGTGACAGATACGCAGTATTTT. This translates into CSSSPESDRVTDTQYF.

Only a few counts were recorded for this clone. The chain employs TRBV28 and TRBJ1-5; the D gene is possibly TRBD1 (5 bases). The V and J ends lost 5 bases and 6 bases respectively, with 11 bases between them. This CDR3 has 13 amino acids. The germline V gene encodes CDR1 MDHEN and CDR2 SYDVKM. CDR3 protein: CASSVGDAQPQHF. For the CDR3, the DNA is TGTGCCAGCAGTGTAGGGGATGCTCAGCCCCAGCATTTT. Together with reference TRBV28 and TRBJ1-5, the CDR3 gives the full variable domain: DVKVTQSSRYLVKRTGEKVFLECVQDMDHENMFWYRQDPGLGLRLIYFSYDVKMKEKGDIPEGYSVSREKKERFSLILESASTNQTSMYLCASSVGDAQPQHFGDGTRLSIL.

This chain connects TRBV2 to TRBJ2-1; D might be TRBD2 (6 bases). CDR1 and CDR2 (germline): SNHLY, FYNNEI. This CDR3 comprises 14 residues. V was pared by 4 bases and J by 7 bases, with 14 bases between. CDR3 residues: CASSGVLAGNEQFF. The CDR3 nucleotides read TGTGCCAGCAGTGGAGTACTAGCTGGTAATGAGCAGTTCTTC.

This clone has a handful of counts. The V call is TRBV14, the J call TRBJ2-1; TRBD2 matches 9 bases. Unmatched junction bases numbered 11, after V lost 4 bases and J lost 16 bases. The CDR3 sequence is 13 residues long. Germline-derived CDR1 and CDR2 are SGHDN and FVKESK. The CDR3 spells CASSLRLAEVPFF. For the CDR3, the DNA is TGTGCCAGCAGCCTTAGACTAGCGGAGGTTCCCTTCTTC.

V gene TRBV7-2 combines with J gene TRBJ1-1; D possibly corresponds to TRBD1 (5 bases). The CDR3 totals 13 residues. Germline V gene data show CDR1 as SGHTA and CDR2 as FQGNSA. The V end was cut by 5 bases, the J end by 3 bases, with 10 bases between. The DNA for the CDR3 is TGTGCCAGCAGCCCTTCCAGGGACACTGAAGCTTTCTTT. It specifies CASSPSRDTEAFF.